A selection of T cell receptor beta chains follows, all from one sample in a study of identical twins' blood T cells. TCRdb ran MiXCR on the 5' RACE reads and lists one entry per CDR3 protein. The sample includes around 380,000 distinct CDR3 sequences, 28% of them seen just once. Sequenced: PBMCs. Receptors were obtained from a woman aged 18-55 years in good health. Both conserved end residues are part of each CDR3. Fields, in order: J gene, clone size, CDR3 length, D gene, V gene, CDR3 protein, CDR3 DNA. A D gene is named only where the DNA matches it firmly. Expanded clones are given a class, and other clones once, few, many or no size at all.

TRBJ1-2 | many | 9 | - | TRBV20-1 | CSAGGGYTF | TGCAGTGCTGGTGGTGGCTACACCTTC
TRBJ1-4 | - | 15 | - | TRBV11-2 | CASSFIGAANEKLFF | TGTGCCAGCAGCTTCATCGGGGCAGCTAATGAAAAACTGTTTTTT
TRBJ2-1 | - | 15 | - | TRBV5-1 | CASFSVSGAYNEQFF | TGCGCCAGCTTCTCGGTCTCGGGCGCCTACAATGAGCAGTTCTTC
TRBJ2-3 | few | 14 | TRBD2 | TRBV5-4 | CASSPSGETDTQYF | TGTGCCAGCAGCCCTAGCGGGGAAACAGATACGCAGTATTTT
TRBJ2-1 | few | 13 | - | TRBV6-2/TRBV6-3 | CASSESLYNEQFF | TGTGCCAGCAGTGAGTCTCTCTACAATGAGCAGTTCTTC
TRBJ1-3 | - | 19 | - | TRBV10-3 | CAISGTPGRRQNSGNTIYF | TGTGCCATCAGTGGGACCCCGGGCAGGCGCCAGAATTCTGGAAACACCATATATTTT
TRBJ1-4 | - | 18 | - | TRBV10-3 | CAISESSGSAGWIGQLFF | TGTGCCATCAGTGAGTCGAGCGGGTCAGCCGGTTGGATAGGGCAACTGTTTTTT
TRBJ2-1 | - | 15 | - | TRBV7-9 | CASSSIRTYSDEQFF | TGTGCCAGCAGCTCTATACGAACCTACTCGGATGAGCAGTTCTTC
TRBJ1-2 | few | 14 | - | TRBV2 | CASSDRAADYGYTF | TGTGCCAGCAGTGATAGGGCAGCTGACTATGGCTACACCTTC
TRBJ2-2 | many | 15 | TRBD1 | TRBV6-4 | CASSPGTGNTGELFF | TGTGCCAGCAGCCCCGGGACAGGGAACACCGGGGAGCTGTTTTTT
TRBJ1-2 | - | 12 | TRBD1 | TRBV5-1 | CASSFDRGGYTF | TGCGCCAGTTCCTTCGACAGGGGTGGCTACACCTTC
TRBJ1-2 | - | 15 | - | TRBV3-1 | CASSQDLEANYGYTF | TGTGCCAGCAGCCAAGATCTAGAAGCTAACTATGGCTACACCTTC
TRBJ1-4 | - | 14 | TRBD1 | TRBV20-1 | CSAPGGRANEKLFF | TGCAGTGCCCCAGGGGGCCGGGCTAATGAAAAACTGTTTTTT
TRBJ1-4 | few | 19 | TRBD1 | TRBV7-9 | CASSPQPGQGEGVHEKLFF | TGTGCCAGCAGCCCTCAACCGGGACAGGGAGAAGGAGTTCACGAAAAACTGTTTTTT
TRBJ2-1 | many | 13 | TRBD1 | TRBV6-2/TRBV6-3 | CASRQGSYNEQFF | TGTGCCAGCAGACAGGGGTCCTACAATGAGCAGTTCTTC
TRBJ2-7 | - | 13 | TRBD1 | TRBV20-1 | CSALSGQGYEQYF | TGCAGTGCCTTATCGGGACAGGGATACGAGCAGTACTTC
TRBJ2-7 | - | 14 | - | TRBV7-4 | CASSLARIHYEQYF | TGTGCCAGCAGCTTAGCTCGGATCCACTACGAGCAGTACTTC
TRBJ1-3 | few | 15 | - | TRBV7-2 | CASSSSGTSGNTIYF | TGTGCCAGCAGCTCCTCAGGGACATCTGGAAACACCATATATTTT
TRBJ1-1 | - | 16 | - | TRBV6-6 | CASSYSGGGEDTEAFF | TGTGCCAGCAGTTACTCGGGTGGGGGCGAGGACACTGAAGCTTTCTTT
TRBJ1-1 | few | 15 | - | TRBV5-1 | CASSSLGEANTEAFF | TGCGCCAGCAGTTCGTTGGGGGAGGCGAACACCGAAGCTTTCTTT
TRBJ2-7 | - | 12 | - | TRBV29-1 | CSVDPGGYEQYF | TGCAGCGTTGACCCAGGAGGCTACGAGCAGTACTTC
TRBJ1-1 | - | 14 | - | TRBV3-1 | CASSLRGVGTEAFF | TGTGCCAGCAGCCTAAGGGGGGTAGGCACTGAAGCTTTCTTT
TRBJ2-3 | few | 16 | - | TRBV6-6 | CASSSPGLFVRDTQYF | TGTGCCAGCAGTTCCCCCGGGTTGTTCGTACGGGATACGCAGTATTTT
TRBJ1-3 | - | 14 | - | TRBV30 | CAWSDRPSGNTIYF | TGTGCCTGGAGTGACCGACCCTCTGGAAACACCATATATTTT
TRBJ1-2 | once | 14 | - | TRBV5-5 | CASSTQGSNYGYTF | TGCGCCAGCAGCACCCAGGGCTCTAACTATGGCTACACCTTC
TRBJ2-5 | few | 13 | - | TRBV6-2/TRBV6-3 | CASSYSPQETQYF | TGTGCCAGCAGTTACTCCCCCCAAGAGACCCAGTACTTC
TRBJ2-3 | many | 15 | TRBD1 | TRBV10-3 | CASTEQGTRTDTQYF | TGTGCCAGCACGGAACAGGGGACCCGCACAGATACGCAGTATTTT
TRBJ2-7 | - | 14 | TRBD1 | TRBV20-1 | CSAIAGTGRYEQYF | TGCAGTGCTATTGCCGGGACAGGCCGCTACGAGCAGTACTTC
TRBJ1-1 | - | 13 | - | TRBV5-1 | CASSQGTSTEAFF | TGCGCCAGCAGCCAAGGGACCTCCACTGAAGCTTTCTTT
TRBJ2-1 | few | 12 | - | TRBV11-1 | CASSAIGLERFF | TGTGCCAGCAGCGCAATAGGGCTTGAGCGGTTCTTC
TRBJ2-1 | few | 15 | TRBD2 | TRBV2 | CASSDQKRGNNEQFF | TGTGCCAGCAGTGATCAGAAGCGGGGAAACAATGAGCAGTTCTTC
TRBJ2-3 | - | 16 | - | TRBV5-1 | CASSLEGLRGSFRQYF | TGCGCCAGCAGCTTGGAAGGACTTCGTGGGAGTTTCAGGCAGTATTTT
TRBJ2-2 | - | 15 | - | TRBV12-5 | CASGLVLGGTGELFF | TGTGCTAGTGGTTTGGTACTTGGGGGGACGGGGGAGCTGTTTTTT
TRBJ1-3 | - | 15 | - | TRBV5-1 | CASSPNPNSGNTIYF | TGCGCCAGCAGCCCTAACCCAAACTCTGGAAACACCATATATTTT
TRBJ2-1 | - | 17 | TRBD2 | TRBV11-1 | CASSRRLAGTSYNEQFF | TGTGCCAGCAGCCGCCGACTAGCGGGGACCTCCTACAATGAGCAGTTCTTC
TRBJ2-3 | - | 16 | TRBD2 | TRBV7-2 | CARSLRGGTNTDTQYF | TGTGCCCGCAGCTTACGGGGCGGGACTAACACAGATACGCAGTATTTT
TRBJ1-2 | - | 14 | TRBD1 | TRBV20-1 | CSARKTGANYGYTF | TGCAGTGCTAGGAAGACAGGGGCCAACTATGGCTACACCTTC
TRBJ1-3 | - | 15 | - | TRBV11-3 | CASSKRDISGNTIYF | TGTGCCAGCAGCAAAAGGGACATCTCTGGAAACACCATATATTTT
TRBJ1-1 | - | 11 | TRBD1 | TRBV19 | CASRRQGVAFF | TGTGCCAGTAGAAGACAGGGGGTAGCTTTCTTT
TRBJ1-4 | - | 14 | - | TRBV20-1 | CSASQTLDNEKLFF | TGCAGTGCTTCGCAGACACTCGATAATGAAAAACTATTTTTT
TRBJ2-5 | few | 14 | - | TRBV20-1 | CSARTPGPPTTQYF | TGCAGTGCTAGAACACCGGGACCCCCAACGACCCAGTACTTC
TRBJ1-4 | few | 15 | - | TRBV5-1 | CASSFLPGLPEKLFF | TGCGCCAGCAGCTTTCTGCCGGGGCTACCAGAAAAACTGTTTTTT
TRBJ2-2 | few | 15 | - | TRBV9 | CASSRGDLNTGELFF | TGTGCCAGCAGCAGAGGCGACTTGAACACCGGGGAGCTGTTTTTT
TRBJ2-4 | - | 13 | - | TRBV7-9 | CASSLPGVNIQYF | TGTGCCAGCAGCTTACCAGGGGTTAACATTCAGTACTTC
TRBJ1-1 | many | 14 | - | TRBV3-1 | CASSQWSGNTEAFF | TGTGCCAGCAGCCAATGGTCGGGAAACACTGAAGCTTTCTTT
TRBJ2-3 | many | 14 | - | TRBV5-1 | CASSLGGDTDTQYF | TGCGCCAGCAGCTTGGGGGGAGACACAGATACGCAGTATTTT
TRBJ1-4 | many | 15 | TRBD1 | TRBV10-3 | CAISGQGPTNEKLFF | TGTGCCATCTCGGGACAGGGGCCAACTAATGAAAAACTGTTTTTT
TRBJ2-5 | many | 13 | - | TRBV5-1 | CASSLGAGETQYF | TGCGCCAGCAGCTTGGGGGCCGGAGAGACCCAGTACTTC
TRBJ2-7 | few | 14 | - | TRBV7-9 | CASSFSQTSYEQYF | TGTGCCAGCAGCTTCTCTCAGACTTCCTACGAGCAGTACTTC
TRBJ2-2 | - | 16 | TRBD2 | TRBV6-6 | CASSYGTSGGAGELFF | TGTGCCAGCAGTTATGGGACTAGCGGGGGGGCCGGGGAGCTGTTTTTT
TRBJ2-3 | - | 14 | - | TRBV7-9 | CASSLIGETETQYF | TGTGCCAGCAGCTTAATTGGGGAAACAGAGACGCAGTATTTT
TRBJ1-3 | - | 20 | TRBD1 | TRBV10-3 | CAIKRDRESEGAYSGNTIYF | TGTGCCATCAAGCGGGACAGGGAGTCTGAGGGGGCCTACTCTGGAAACACCATATATTTT
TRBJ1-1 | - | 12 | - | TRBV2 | CASSYRGTEAFF | TGTGCCAGCAGTTACCGAGGGACTGAAGCTTTCTTT
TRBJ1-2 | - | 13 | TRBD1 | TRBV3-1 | CASSRQGGYGYTF | TGTGCCAGCAGCCGACAGGGCGGCTATGGCTACACCTTC
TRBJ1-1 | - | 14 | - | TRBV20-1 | CSAPTSGAGTEAFF | TGCAGTGCCCCTACCTCGGGCGCGGGCACTGAAGCTTTCTTT
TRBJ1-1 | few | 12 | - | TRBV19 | CASTRGWTEAFF | TGTGCCAGTACTAGGGGTTGGACTGAAGCTTTCTTT
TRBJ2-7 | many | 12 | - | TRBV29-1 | CSETGRDYEQYF | TGCAGCGAGACGGGCAGGGACTACGAGCAGTACTTC
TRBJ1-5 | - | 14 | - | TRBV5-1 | CASSLWAGDQPQHF | TGCGCCAGCAGCTTGTGGGCAGGGGACCAGCCCCAGCATTTT
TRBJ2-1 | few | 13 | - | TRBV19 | CASSIVLRDEQFF | TGTGCCAGTAGTATAGTCCTAAGGGACGAGCAGTTCTTC